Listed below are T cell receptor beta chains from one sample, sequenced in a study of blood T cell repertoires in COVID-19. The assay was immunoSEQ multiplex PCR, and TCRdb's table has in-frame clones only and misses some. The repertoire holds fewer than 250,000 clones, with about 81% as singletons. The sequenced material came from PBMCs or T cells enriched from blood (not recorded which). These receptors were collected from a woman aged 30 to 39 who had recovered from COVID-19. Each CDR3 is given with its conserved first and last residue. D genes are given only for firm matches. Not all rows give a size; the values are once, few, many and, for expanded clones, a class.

CDR3nt: TGTGCCAGCAGGCTAAGAGCGGGCTTGAACTATGGCTACACCTTC
CDR3aa: CASRLRAGLNYGYTF
abundance: few
j_gene: TRBJ1-2
d_gene: NA
v_gene: TRBV27

CDR3nt: TGCGCCAGCAGCTCCAACCGGGGGGAAAGCTATGGCTACACCTTC
CDR3aa: CASSSNRGESYGYTF
abundance: NA
j_gene: TRBJ1-2
d_gene: NA
v_gene: TRBV4-1

CDR3nt: TGCGCCAGCAGTTCGGGACTAGCGGGAGGGCGCACAGATACGCAGTATTTT
CDR3aa: CASSSGLAGGRTDTQYF
abundance: NA
j_gene: TRBJ2-3
d_gene: TRBD2
v_gene: TRBV5-1

CDR3nt: TGCGCCAGCAGCTTGGTGGCAGGGGTAATGAACACTGAAGCTTTCTTT
CDR3aa: CASSLVAGVMNTEAFF
abundance: NA
j_gene: TRBJ1-1
d_gene: NA
v_gene: TRBV5-1

CDR3nt: TGCAGCGTTACGGGACAGGGATCAATCGCTGAAGCTTTCTTT
CDR3aa: CSVTGQGSIAEAFF
abundance: NA
j_gene: TRBJ1-1
d_gene: TRBD1
v_gene: TRBV29-1

CDR3nt: TGTGCCAGTGGGAGGGAAAAACTGTTTTTT
CDR3aa: CASGREKLFF
abundance: NA
j_gene: TRBJ1-4
d_gene: NA
v_gene: TRBV19

CDR3nt: TGCGCCAGCAGCTTGGTTGCCCTGAGCTCCTATAATTCACCCCTCCACTTT
CDR3aa: CASSLVALSSYNSPLHF
abundance: NA
j_gene: TRBJ1-6
d_gene: NA
v_gene: TRBV5-1

CDR3nt: TGTGCTAGCAGCGCGGGACTAGCGGGAGACAATGAGCAGTTCTTC
CDR3aa: CASSAGLAGDNEQFF
abundance: NA
j_gene: TRBJ2-1
d_gene: TRBD2
v_gene: TRBV7-7

CDR3nt: TGCGCCAGCAGGATTAGCGGGGGGGCCCACAATGAGCAGTTCTTC
CDR3aa: CASRISGGAHNEQFF
abundance: NA
j_gene: TRBJ2-1
d_gene: TRBD2
v_gene: TRBV5-1

CDR3nt: TGCGCCAGCAGCCAAGGCATAGGACAGGGGGGAAGGGTAAATGGCTACACCTTC
CDR3aa: CASSQGIGQGGRVNGYTF
abundance: NA
j_gene: TRBJ1-2
d_gene: TRBD1
v_gene: TRBV4-1

CDR3nt: TGTGCCAGTATCACCCCGGGGGGTTCGATCAATCAGCCCCAGCATTTT
CDR3aa: CASITPGGSINQPQHF
abundance: NA
j_gene: TRBJ1-5
d_gene: NA
v_gene: TRBV19

CDR3nt: TGTGCCAGCAGCCCGGGGTCAGGGGACACTGAAGCTTTCTTT
CDR3aa: CASSPGSGDTEAFF
abundance: NA
j_gene: TRBJ1-1
d_gene: NA
v_gene: TRBV2

CDR3nt: TGTGCCAGCAATCATAGCGGGAGGGGGGAAGATACGCAGTATTTT
CDR3aa: CASNHSGRGEDTQYF
abundance: NA
j_gene: TRBJ2-3
d_gene: TRBD2
v_gene: TRBV28

CDR3nt: TGCGCCAGCAGCTTGTCCACAGGGGACGGCTACACCTTC
CDR3aa: CASSLSTGDGYTF
abundance: NA
j_gene: TRBJ1-2
d_gene: TRBD1
v_gene: TRBV5-1

CDR3nt: TGTGCCAGCAGTTACAGGGGGCAAGAGACCCAGTACTTC
CDR3aa: CASSYRGQETQYF
abundance: few
j_gene: TRBJ2-5
d_gene: NA
v_gene: TRBV6-5

CDR3nt: TGTGCCACCAGCAGAGGACAGAACTATGGCTACACCTTC
CDR3aa: CATSRGQNYGYTF
abundance: few
j_gene: TRBJ1-2
d_gene: NA
v_gene: TRBV15

CDR3nt: TGTGCCAGCAGCTTAACGTCAGGGTTCTACTATGGCTACACCTTC
CDR3aa: CASSLTSGFYYGYTF
abundance: NA
j_gene: TRBJ1-2
d_gene: NA
v_gene: TRBV27

CDR3nt: TGCGCCAGCAGCTTGGGGCAGGGGAAGGAGACCCAGTACTTC
CDR3aa: CASSLGQGKETQYF
abundance: NA
j_gene: TRBJ2-5
d_gene: NA
v_gene: TRBV5-1

CDR3nt: TGTGCCAGTTCGGGGGGGGCCTATGGCTACACCTTC
CDR3aa: CASSGGAYGYTF
abundance: few
j_gene: TRBJ1-2
d_gene: NA
v_gene: TRBV28

CDR3nt: TGTGCCAGCAGTTACTACGGGACATCAGGCTACACCTTC
CDR3aa: CASSYYGTSGYTF
abundance: NA
j_gene: TRBJ1-2
d_gene: NA
v_gene: TRBV28

CDR3nt: TGCAGCGTTGTTCCCGGGACAGGGGAAAACATTCAGTACTTC
CDR3aa: CSVVPGTGENIQYF
abundance: once
j_gene: TRBJ2-4
d_gene: TRBD1
v_gene: TRBV29-1

CDR3nt: TGTGCCAGCAGCCAAGAATGGGCGCGGGAGTACAATGAGCAGTTCTTC
CDR3aa: CASSQEWAREYNEQFF
abundance: NA
j_gene: TRBJ2-1
d_gene: TRBD2
v_gene: TRBV4-2

CDR3nt: TGCAGCGTTGAGGGACAGGGGGCGAACTACGAGCAGTACTTC
CDR3aa: CSVEGQGANYEQYF
abundance: NA
j_gene: TRBJ2-7
d_gene: TRBD1
v_gene: TRBV29-1

CDR3nt: TGTGCCAGCAGCCCCGAGGTCCAGGGGAATGAAAAACTGTTTTTT
CDR3aa: CASSPEVQGNEKLFF
abundance: NA
j_gene: TRBJ1-4
d_gene: NA
v_gene: TRBV4-2

CDR3nt: TGTGCCAGCAGCCAGGAAGGGGCGGGGAGGCCCGGGGAGCTGTTTTTT
CDR3aa: CASSQEGAGRPGELFF
abundance: NA
j_gene: TRBJ2-2
d_gene: NA
v_gene: TRBV4-2

CDR3nt: TGTGCCAGCAGCTTATCTTCTGGGAGTCAGCAGTTCTTC
CDR3aa: CASSLSSGSQQFF
abundance: NA
j_gene: TRBJ2-1
d_gene: NA
v_gene: TRBV7-3

CDR3nt: TGTGCCACCAGTGATGGGGGGTTGGGGGTGGCGAATGGCTACACCTTC
CDR3aa: CATSDGGLGVANGYTF
abundance: NA
j_gene: TRBJ1-2
d_gene: NA
v_gene: TRBV24-1

CDR3nt: TGTGCCAGTAGTATGGACACTAACTATGGCTACACCTTC
CDR3aa: CASSMDTNYGYTF
abundance: NA
j_gene: TRBJ1-2
d_gene: NA
v_gene: TRBV19

CDR3nt: TGTGCCAGCAGCCGATCGACAGGGGGCATAAAGCCCCAGCATTTT
CDR3aa: CASSRSTGGIKPQHF
abundance: NA
j_gene: TRBJ1-5
d_gene: TRBD1
v_gene: TRBV28

CDR3nt: TGTGCCAGCAGCCCCGCGGAGGGGCCGGAGACCCAGTACTTC
CDR3aa: CASSPAEGPETQYF
abundance: NA
j_gene: TRBJ2-5
d_gene: NA
v_gene: TRBV3-1/TRBV3-2

CDR3nt: TGTGCCAGCAGTGAATTCGCCGGGATCCTGAACACCGGGGAGCTGTTTTTT
CDR3aa: CASSEFAGILNTGELFF
abundance: NA
j_gene: TRBJ2-2
d_gene: NA
v_gene: TRBV6-1

CDR3nt: TGTGCCAGCAGCTTCGAAGGAGGGGTTGGAAACACCATATATTTT
CDR3aa: CASSFEGGVGNTIYF
abundance: NA
j_gene: TRBJ1-3
d_gene: NA
v_gene: TRBV7-9

CDR3nt: TGTGCCAGTAGTCCCTTCGACAGGGAAGCTTTCTTT
CDR3aa: CASSPFDREAFF
abundance: once
j_gene: TRBJ1-1
d_gene: NA
v_gene: TRBV19

CDR3nt: TGTGCCAGCAGCTTAGATCGGGGCAATGAGCAGTTCTTC
CDR3aa: CASSLDRGNEQFF
abundance: NA
j_gene: TRBJ2-1
d_gene: NA
v_gene: TRBV7-8

CDR3nt: TGTGCCAGCAGTTACTCGTCCGGGACAGGGAGTGAAAAACTGTTTTTT
CDR3aa: CASSYSSGTGSEKLFF
abundance: NA
j_gene: TRBJ1-4
d_gene: TRBD1
v_gene: TRBV6-5

CDR3nt: TGCAGCGTTGAGGGCAGGGAGAACACTGAAGCTTTCTTT
CDR3aa: CSVEGRENTEAFF
abundance: NA
j_gene: TRBJ1-1
d_gene: NA
v_gene: TRBV29-1

CDR3nt: TGTGCCAGTAGTATAGATTATCGCGGGAGCTCCTACAATGAGCAGTTCTTC
CDR3aa: CASSIDYRGSSYNEQFF
abundance: once
j_gene: TRBJ2-1
d_gene: TRBD2
v_gene: TRBV19

CDR3nt: TGTGCCAGCGCCGGGACAGTGAACACCGGGGAGCTGTTTTTT
CDR3aa: CASAGTVNTGELFF
abundance: NA
j_gene: TRBJ2-2
d_gene: TRBD1
v_gene: TRBV27

CDR3nt: TGCGCCAGCAGCTTCACAGGGGAAGTTGGGCAGCCCCAGCATTTT
CDR3aa: CASSFTGEVGQPQHF
abundance: NA
j_gene: TRBJ1-5
d_gene: TRBD1
v_gene: TRBV5-1

CDR3nt: TGTGCCAGCAGCCTGGCCGGCGGGGTTGGCGGCTACACCTTC
CDR3aa: CASSLAGGVGGYTF
abundance: NA
j_gene: TRBJ1-2
d_gene: NA
v_gene: TRBV14

CDR3nt: TGTGCCAGCAATCGGAGCTACTATGGCTACACCTTC
CDR3aa: CASNRSYYGYTF
abundance: NA
j_gene: TRBJ1-2
d_gene: NA
v_gene: TRBV25-1

CDR3nt: TGCGCCAGCAGCCAGGAAGGGGTTCCCGCGGACACTGAAGCTTTCTTT
CDR3aa: CASSQEGVPADTEAFF
abundance: NA
j_gene: TRBJ1-1
d_gene: NA
v_gene: TRBV4-1

CDR3nt: TGTGCCAGCAGTTTACCTACTAGCGGGTTTCAAGAGACCCAGTACTTC
CDR3aa: CASSLPTSGFQETQYF
abundance: NA
j_gene: TRBJ2-5
d_gene: TRBD2
v_gene: TRBV28

CDR3nt: TGCAGCGTTGAAAGGGGGTTGGGCGTCGACAATGAGCAGTTCTTC
CDR3aa: CSVERGLGVDNEQFF
abundance: NA
j_gene: TRBJ2-1
d_gene: NA
v_gene: TRBV29-1

CDR3nt: TGTGCCAGCAGTGATAGACAGGGACCTAATCAGCCCCAGCATTTT
CDR3aa: CASSDRQGPNQPQHF
abundance: NA
j_gene: TRBJ1-5
d_gene: TRBD1
v_gene: TRBV7-9

CDR3nt: TGTGCCAGCAGCCCGGCGTCGGGACAGGGCGAAAAACTGTTTTTT
CDR3aa: CASSPASGQGEKLFF
abundance: NA
j_gene: TRBJ1-4
d_gene: TRBD1
v_gene: TRBV5-4

CDR3nt: TGTGCCAGCAGCTTAGAACATGGCAATCAGCCCCAGCATTTT
CDR3aa: CASSLEHGNQPQHF
abundance: few
j_gene: TRBJ1-5
d_gene: NA
v_gene: TRBV11-2

CDR3nt: TGCAGCGTCCGGGACAGACCAAATTCACCCCTCCACTTT
CDR3aa: CSVRDRPNSPLHF
abundance: NA
j_gene: TRBJ1-6
d_gene: TRBD1
v_gene: TRBV29-1